The 11 T cell receptor beta chains presented below share a single source sample, sequenced in a study of long-term antiretroviral therapy in people with HIV. Sequencing used immunoSEQ v3.0 at survey level. TCRdb keeps only in-frame clones here, not all; method: immunoSEQ multiplex PCR. This sample has 10,000 to 15,000 clones, with 65% to 85% found just once. This sample comprised unsorted PBMCs, obtained 0.8 years before starting antiretroviral therapy. Every receptor here comes from a middle-aged woman with HIV.

For the CDR3, the DNA is TGTGCCAGCAGCCTGTCCCCAGACACCTACGAGCAGTACTTC. Translating it yields CASSLSPDTYEQYF. This rearrangement joins TRBV5-4 to TRBJ2-7; no clear D. V dropped 4 bases and J dropped 2 bases, with 13 bases sitting between them. The CDR3 covers 14 residues. Per the germline V gene, CDR1 is SGHNT and CDR2 is YYREEE (reference sequence). Filled out from reference TRBV5-4 and TRBJ2-7, the complete variable domain reads ETGVTQSPTHLIKTRGQQVTLRCSSQSGHNTVSWYQQALGQGPQFIFQYYREEENGRGNFPPRFSGLQFPNYSSELNVNALELDDSALYLCASSLSPDTYEQYFGPGTRLTVT.

The chain is built from TRBV30 and TRBJ2-1, with 9 bases matching TRBD1. The CDR3 consists of 12 residues. The germline gives CDR1 GTSNPN, CDR2 SVGIG (reference sequence). The V segment lost 8 bases and the J segment 9 bases; nucleotides outside the gene matches: 8. The CDR3 DNA follows: TGTGCCGGACAGGGGAGATTTAGTGAGCAGTTCTTC. Amino acid sequence: CAGQGRFSEQFF. Full variable domain (remainder filled in from reference TRBV30 and TRBJ2-1): SQTIHQWPATLVQPVGSPLSLECTVEGTSNPNLYWYRQAAGRGLQLLFYSVGIGQISSEVPQNLSASRPQDRQFILSSKKLLLSDSGFYLCAGQGRFSEQFFGPGTRLTVL.

The V gene is TRBV9, the J gene TRBJ2-1; 7 bases agree with TRBD2. The CDR3 sequence is 13 residues long. Germline assignment: CDR1 SGDLS and CDR2 YYNGEE. The J segment lost 6 bases and the V segment lost 4 bases, leaving 4 bases of the junction unmatched. CDR3 bases: TGTGCCAGCAGCACGACTAGCCCCAATGAGCAGTTCTTC. Amino acid sequence: CASSTTSPNEQFF.

The chain links TRBV2 to TRBJ1-5, with D perhaps matching TRBD1 (5 bases). Germline values: CDR1 SNHLY, CDR2 FYNNEI. The CDR3 covers 14 residues. V was clipped by 3 bases and J by 9 bases, with 15 bases between them. In DNA, the CDR3 is TGTGCCAGCAGTGAGGCGGCAGGGCCTCGGCCCCAGCATTTT. This codes for CASSEAAGPRPQHF. The variable domain in full, completed from reference TRBV2 and TRBJ1-5, reads EPEVTQTPSHQVTQMGQEVILRCVPISNHLYFYWYRQILGQKVEFLVSFYNNEISEKSEIFDDQFSVERPDGSNFTLKIRSTKLEDSAMYFCASSEAAGPRPQHFGDGTRLSIL.

The V gene is TRBV19, the J gene TRBJ1-4, with 7 bases identical to TRBD1. The CDR3 totals 16 residues. CDR1 is LNHDA and CDR2 is SQIVND in the germline V gene (reference sequence). V lost 5 bases to trimming and J lost 2 bases; unmatched junction nucleotides: 8. CDR3 residues: CASSPDRESTNEKLFF. The DNA of the CDR3 is TGTGCCAGTAGTCCCGACAGGGAATCGACTAATGAAAAACTGTTTTTT.

The chain is built from TRBV6-1 and TRBJ1-5; D is uncertain. Germline CDR1 MNHNS, CDR2 SASEGT. Trimming pared 4 bases from V and 0 bases from J, leaving 10 bases between. The length of the CDR3 is 15 residues. This CDR3 reads CASSGSSYSNQPQHF. CDR3 nucleotides: TGTGCCAGCAGTGGAAGCTCCTATAGCAATCAGCCCCAGCATTTT.

This clone is a singleton in its sample. This rearrangement joins TRBV10-2 to TRBJ1-2; maybe TRBD1 (6 bases). Germline loops: CDR1 WSHSY, CDR2 SAAADI. This CDR3 has 12 residues. Trimming left V 9 bases short and J 4 bases short, with 12 bases between. The CDR3 reads CASRGKTYGYTF. For the CDR3, the DNA is TGCGCCAGTAGGGGGAAAACCTATGGCTACACCTTC.

This clone has just a few counts. The chain recombines TRBV9 with TRBJ1-5; no clear D gene. Germline lookup yields CDR1 SGDLS and CDR2 YYNGEE. Trimming took 0 bases from V and 6 from J, leaving 7 bases between them. The CDR3 loop spans 13 amino acids. Written as DNA, the CDR3 is TGTGCCAGCAGCGTAGACATGGGTCAGCCCCAGCATTTT. As protein: CASSVDMGQPQHF.

This chain joins TRBV6-5 and TRBJ1-1; 10 bases map to TRBD1. V trimming: 6 bases; J trimming: 8 bases; junction bases outside the gene matches: 12. Germline V gene lookup returns CDR1 MNHEY and CDR2 SVGAGI. This CDR3 comprises 15 residues. The CDR3 DNA sequence: TGTGCCAGCAGCTTGGATTTTGGACAGGGGGAAGAAGCTTTCTTT. It specifies CASSLDFGQGEEAFF.

The genes are TRBV18 and TRBJ2-7; weak D call: TRBD1 (6 bases). Trimming left V 4 bases short and J 2 bases short, with 12 bases between. Germline CDR1 KGHSH, CDR2 LQKENI. The CDR3 is 14 residues long. In nucleotides, the CDR3 is TGTGCCAGCTCACTTGACAGGATGGCCTACGAGCAGTACTTC. This translates into CASSLDRMAYEQYF.

The chain combines TRBV18 with TRBJ1-5; D might be TRBD1 (5 bases). Germline CDR1 reads KGHSH; CDR2 reads LQKENI. The CDR3 totals 17 residues. The ends were cut back, 2 bases at V and 4 bases at J, with 18 bases in the middle. The CDR3 coding sequence is TGTGCCAGCTCACCAGACCCGGGACGCTTCGAGAATCAGCCCCAGCATTTT. Translation: CASSPDPGRFENQPQHF.